This TCR beta chain was identified in a study of cytomegalovirus exposure and HLA in healthy donors. Broader study findings: Later, an analysis found that common viral pathogens appeared to be linked with several of the most significant clusters. For most TCR beta V segments, an earlier analysis put the productive rate at about 90% or about 30% of the time.

CDR3 length: 15 residues. CDR1 SGHDT and CDR2 YYEEEE come from the germline V gene. On this clone: Its antigen is as yet unknown.

The PCR used 60 Vbeta and 13 Jbeta primers. The assay was immunoSEQ multiplex PCR, and TCRdb's table has in-frame clones only and misses some. Of about 190,000 clones in the sample, 70% to 90% were seen once. The TCR comes from a woman aged 25 to 39 in good health and CMV-seronegative. This chain uses TRBV5-6 with TRBJ2-5; the match to TRBD1 covers 9 bases. Judging by the DNA end, TRBJ2-7 fits better; the J call may be wrong. The sample consisted of PBMCs. CDR3 loop: CASSSVGQGAYEQYF. The DNA of the CDR3 is TGTGCCAGCAGCTCGGTGGGACAGGGAGCCTACGAGCAGTACTTC.